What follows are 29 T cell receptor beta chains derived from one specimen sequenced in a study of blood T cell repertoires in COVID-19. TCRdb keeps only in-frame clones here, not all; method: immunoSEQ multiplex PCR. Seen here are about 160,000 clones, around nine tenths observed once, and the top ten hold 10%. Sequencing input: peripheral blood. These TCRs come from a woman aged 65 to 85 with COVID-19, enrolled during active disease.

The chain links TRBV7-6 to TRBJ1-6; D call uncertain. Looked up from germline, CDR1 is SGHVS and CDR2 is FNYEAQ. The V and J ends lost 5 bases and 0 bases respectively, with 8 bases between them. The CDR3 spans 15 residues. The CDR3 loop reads CASSREGSYNSPLHF. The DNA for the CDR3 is TGTGCCAGCAGCAGGGAGGGCTCCTATAATTCACCCCTCCACTTT.

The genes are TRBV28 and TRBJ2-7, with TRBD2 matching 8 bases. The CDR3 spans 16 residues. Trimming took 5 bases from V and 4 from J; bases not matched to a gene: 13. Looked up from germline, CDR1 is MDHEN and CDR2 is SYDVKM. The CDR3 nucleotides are TGTGCCAGCAGTCCGCCGTCCAGCGGGGGACCGTACGAGCAGTACTTC. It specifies CASSPPSSGGPYEQYF. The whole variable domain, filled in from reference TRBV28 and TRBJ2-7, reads DVKVTQSSRYLVKRTGEKVFLECVQDMDHENMFWYRQDPGLGLRLIYFSYDVKMKEKGDIPEGYSVSREKKERFSLILESASTNQTSMYLCASSPPSSGGPYEQYFGPGTRLTVT.

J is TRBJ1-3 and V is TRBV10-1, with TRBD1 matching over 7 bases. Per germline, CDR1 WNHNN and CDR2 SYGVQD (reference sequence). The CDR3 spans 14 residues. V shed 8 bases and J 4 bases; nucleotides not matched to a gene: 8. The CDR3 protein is CASSTVQGGNTIYF. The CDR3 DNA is TGCGCCAGCTCGACGGTACAGGGGGGAAACACCATATATTTT.

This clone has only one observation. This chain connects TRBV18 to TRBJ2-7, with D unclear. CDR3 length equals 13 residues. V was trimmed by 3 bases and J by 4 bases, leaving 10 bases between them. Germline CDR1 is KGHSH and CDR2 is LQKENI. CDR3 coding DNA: TGTGCCAGCTCACCCCCGGAGACTTACGAGCAGTACTTC. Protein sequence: CASSPPETYEQYF.

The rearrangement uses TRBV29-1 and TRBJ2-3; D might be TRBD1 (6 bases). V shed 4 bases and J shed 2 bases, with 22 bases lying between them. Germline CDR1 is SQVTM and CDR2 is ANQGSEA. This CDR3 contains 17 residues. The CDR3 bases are TGCAGCGTTGCGGCGGGTACGGGGACACTTACCACAGATACGCAGTATTTT. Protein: CSVAAGTGTLTTDTQYF.

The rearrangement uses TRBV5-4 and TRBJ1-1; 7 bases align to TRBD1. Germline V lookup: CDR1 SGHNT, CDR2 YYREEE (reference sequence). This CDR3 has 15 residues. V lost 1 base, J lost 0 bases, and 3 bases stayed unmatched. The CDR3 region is CASSLNRGLNTEAFF. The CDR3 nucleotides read TGTGCCAGCAGCTTGAACAGGGGATTGAACACTGAAGCTTTCTTT.

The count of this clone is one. The CDR3, as DNA: TGCGCCAGCAGCGCCGGACAGGGGAATTCACCCCTCCACTTT. The encoded protein is CASSAGQGNSPLHF. The rearrangement joins TRBV5-1 to TRBJ1-6; 9 bases are shared with TRBD1. This CDR3 is 14 amino acids long. Losses at the gene ends were 4 bases for V and 7 bases for J; bases not matched to a gene: 3. The V gene's germline CDR1 is SGHRS and CDR2 YFSETQ.

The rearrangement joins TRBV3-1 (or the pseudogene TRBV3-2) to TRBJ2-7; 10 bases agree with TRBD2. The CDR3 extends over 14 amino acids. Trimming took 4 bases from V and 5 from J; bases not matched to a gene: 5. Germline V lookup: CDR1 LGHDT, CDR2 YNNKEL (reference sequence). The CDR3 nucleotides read TGTGCCAGCAGCCTCAGCGGGGGGGACGACGAGCAGTACTTC. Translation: CASSLSGGDDEQYF.

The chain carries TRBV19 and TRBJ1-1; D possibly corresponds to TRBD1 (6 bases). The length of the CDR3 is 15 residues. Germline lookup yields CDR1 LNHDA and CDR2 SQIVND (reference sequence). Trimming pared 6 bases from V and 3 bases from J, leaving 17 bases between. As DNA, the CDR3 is TGTGCCAGTAGACTGATACAGGGATGGGACACTGAAGCTTTCTTT. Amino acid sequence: CASRLIQGWDTEAFF. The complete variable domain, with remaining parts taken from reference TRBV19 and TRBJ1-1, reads DGGITQSPKYLFRKEGQNVTLSCEQNLNHDAMYWYRQDPGQGLRLIYYSQIVNDFQKGDIAEGYSVSREKKESFPLTVTSAQKNPTAFYLCASRLIQGWDTEAFFGQGTRLTVV.

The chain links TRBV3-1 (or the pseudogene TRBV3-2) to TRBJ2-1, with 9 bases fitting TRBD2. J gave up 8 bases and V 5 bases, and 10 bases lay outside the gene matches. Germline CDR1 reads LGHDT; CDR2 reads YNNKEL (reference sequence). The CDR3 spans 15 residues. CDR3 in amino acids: CASSIRTSEIDEQFF. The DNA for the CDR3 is TGTGCCAGCAGCATCAGGACTAGCGAAATCGATGAGCAGTTCTTC.

The DNA of the CDR3 is TGTGCCAGCAGTTACGGACAGTCCTACGAGCAGTACTTC. Its protein is CASSYGQSYEQYF. The chain couples TRBV6-6 to TRBJ2-7; D may be TRBD1 (6 bases). The germline CDR1 and CDR2 sequences are MNHNY and SVGAGI (reference sequence). The CDR3 length is 13 residues. Between the trimmed V and J ends, which lost 2 bases and 1 base, there was a span of 6 bases.

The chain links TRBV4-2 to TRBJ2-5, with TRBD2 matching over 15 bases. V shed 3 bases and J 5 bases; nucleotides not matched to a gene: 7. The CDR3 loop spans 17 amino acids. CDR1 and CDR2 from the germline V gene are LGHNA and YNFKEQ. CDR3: CASSQGLAGGRGETQYF. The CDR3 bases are TGTGCCAGCAGCCAGGGACTAGCGGGGGGAAGGGGGGAGACCCAGTACTTC.

CDR3 bases: TGTGCCAGCAGCGTAGCTACGAGCGGGGGGCAAGAGACCCAGTACTTC. Residues: CASSVATSGGQETQYF. The V gene is TRBV9, the J gene TRBJ2-5; 9 nucleotides align to TRBD2. After removal of 0 bases from V and 2 bases from J, the junction contained 5 bases not matched to a gene. Looked up from germline, CDR1 is SGDLS and CDR2 is YYNGEE. The CDR3 length is 16 residues.

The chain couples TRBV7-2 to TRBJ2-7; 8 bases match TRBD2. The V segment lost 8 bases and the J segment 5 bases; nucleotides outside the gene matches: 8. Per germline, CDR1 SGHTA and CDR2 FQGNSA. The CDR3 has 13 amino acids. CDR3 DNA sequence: TGTGCCAGCGCCCGACTAGCGTCAAACGAGCAGTACTTC. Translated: CASARLASNEQYF. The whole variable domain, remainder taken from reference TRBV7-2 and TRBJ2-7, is GAGVSQSPSNKVTEKGKDVELRCDPISGHTALYWYRQSLGQGLEFLIYFQGNSAPDKSGLPSDRFSAERTGGSVSTLTIQRTQQEDSAVYLCASARLASNEQYFGPGTRLTVT.

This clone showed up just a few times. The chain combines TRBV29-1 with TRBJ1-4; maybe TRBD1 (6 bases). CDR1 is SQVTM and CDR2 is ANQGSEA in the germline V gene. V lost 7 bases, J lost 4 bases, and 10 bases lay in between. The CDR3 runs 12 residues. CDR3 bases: TGCAGCGCAATACAGGGTAATGAAAAACTGTTTTTT. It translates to CSAIQGNEKLFF. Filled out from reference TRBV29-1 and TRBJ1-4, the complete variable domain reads SAVISQKPSRDICQRGTSLTIQCQVDSQVTMMFWYRQQPGQSLTLIATANQGSEATYESGFVIDKFPISRPNLTFSTLTVSNMSPEDSSIYLCSAIQGNEKLFFGSGTQLSVL.

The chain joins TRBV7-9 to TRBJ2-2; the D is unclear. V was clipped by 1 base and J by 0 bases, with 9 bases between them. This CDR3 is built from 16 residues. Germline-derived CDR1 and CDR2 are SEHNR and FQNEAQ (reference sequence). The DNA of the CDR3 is TGTGCCAGCAGCTTAGGGCAGAACGCGAACACCGGGGAGCTGTTTTTT. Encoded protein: CASSLGQNANTGELFF.

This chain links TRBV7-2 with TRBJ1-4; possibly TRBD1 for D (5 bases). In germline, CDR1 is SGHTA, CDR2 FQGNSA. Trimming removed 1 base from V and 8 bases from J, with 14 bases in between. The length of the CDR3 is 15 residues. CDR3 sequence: CASSLVTGRDEKLFF. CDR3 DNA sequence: TGTGCCAGCAGCTTAGTAACCGGGCGGGACGAAAAACTGTTTTTT.

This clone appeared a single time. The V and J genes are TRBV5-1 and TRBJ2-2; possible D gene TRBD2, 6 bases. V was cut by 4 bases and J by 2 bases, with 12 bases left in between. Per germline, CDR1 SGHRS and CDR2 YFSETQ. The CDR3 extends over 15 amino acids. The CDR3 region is CASSTGGTNTGELFF. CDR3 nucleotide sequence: TGCGCCAGCAGCACTGGGGGGACTAACACCGGGGAGCTGTTTTTT.

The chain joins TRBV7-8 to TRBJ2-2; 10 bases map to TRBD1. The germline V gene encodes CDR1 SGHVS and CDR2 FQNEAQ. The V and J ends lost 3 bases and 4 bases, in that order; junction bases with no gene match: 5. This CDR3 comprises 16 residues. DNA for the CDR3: TGTGCCAGCAGCTTCCGGGACAGGGGACCCACCGGGGAGCTGTTTTTT. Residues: CASSFRDRGPTGELFF.

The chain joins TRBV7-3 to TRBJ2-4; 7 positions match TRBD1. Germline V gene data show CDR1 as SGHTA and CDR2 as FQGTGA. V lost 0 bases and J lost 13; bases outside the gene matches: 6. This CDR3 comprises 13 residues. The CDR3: CASSLTIQGPQYF. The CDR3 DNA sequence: TGTGCCAGCAGCTTAACGATACAGGGGCCGCAGTACTTC.

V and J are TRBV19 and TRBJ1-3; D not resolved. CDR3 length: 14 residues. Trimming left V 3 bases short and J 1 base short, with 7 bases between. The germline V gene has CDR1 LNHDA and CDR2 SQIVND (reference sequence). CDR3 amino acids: CASSITVSGNTIYF. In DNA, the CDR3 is TGTGCCAGTAGTATCACAGTTTCTGGAAACACCATATATTTT.

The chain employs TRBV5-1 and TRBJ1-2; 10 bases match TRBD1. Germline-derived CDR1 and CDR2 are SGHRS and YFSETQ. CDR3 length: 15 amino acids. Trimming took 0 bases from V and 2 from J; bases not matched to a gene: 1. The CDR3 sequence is CASSLGGQGNYGYTF. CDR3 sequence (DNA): TGCGCCAGCAGCTTGGGGGGACAGGGGAACTATGGCTACACCTTC.

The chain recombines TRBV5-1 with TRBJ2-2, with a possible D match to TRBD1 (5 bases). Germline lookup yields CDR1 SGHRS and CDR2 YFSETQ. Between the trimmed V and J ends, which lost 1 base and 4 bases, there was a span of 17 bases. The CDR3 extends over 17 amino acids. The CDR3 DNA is TGCGCCAGCAGCTTGCTTTACTTAGGGGCGGTCACCGGGGAGCTGTTTTTT. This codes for CASSLLYLGAVTGELFF. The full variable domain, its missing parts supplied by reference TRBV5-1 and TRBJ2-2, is KAGVTQTPRYLIKTRGQQVTLSCSPISGHRSVSWYQQTPGQGLQFLFEYFSETQRNKGNFPGRFSGRQFSNSRSEMNVSTLELGDSALYLCASSLLYLGAVTGELFFGEGSRLTVL.

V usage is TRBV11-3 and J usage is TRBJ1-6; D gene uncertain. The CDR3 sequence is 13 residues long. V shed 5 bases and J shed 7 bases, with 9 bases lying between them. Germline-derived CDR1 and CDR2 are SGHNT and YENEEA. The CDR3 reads CASSPRWNSPLHF. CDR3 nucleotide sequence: TGTGCCAGCAGCCCGCGTTGGAATTCACCCCTCCACTTT.

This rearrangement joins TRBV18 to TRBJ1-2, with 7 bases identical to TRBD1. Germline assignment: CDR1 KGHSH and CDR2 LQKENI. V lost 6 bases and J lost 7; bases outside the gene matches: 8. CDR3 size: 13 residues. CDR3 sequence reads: CASSQGGVAGYTF. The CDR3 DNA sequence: TGTGCCAGCTCGCAGGGGGGAGTGGCTGGCTACACCTTC.

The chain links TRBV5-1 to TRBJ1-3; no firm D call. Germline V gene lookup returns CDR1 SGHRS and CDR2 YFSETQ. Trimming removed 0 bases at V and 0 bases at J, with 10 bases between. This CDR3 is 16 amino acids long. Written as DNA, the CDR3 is TGCGCCAGCAGCTTGGAGGTGGGGAGCTCTGGAAACACCATATATTTT. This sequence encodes CASSLEVGSSGNTIYF.

Here the CDR3 DNA reads TGTGCCACCAGCAGAGCCATACCTTTGGGACAGGCAAACTCTGGAAACACCATATATTTT. This codes for CATSRAIPLGQANSGNTIYF. This chain links TRBV15 with TRBJ1-3; 8 positions match TRBD1. CDR3 length: 20 amino acids. V was clipped by 1 base and J by 0 bases; unmatched bases: 14. The germline CDR1 and CDR2 sequences are LNHNV and YYDKDF (reference sequence).

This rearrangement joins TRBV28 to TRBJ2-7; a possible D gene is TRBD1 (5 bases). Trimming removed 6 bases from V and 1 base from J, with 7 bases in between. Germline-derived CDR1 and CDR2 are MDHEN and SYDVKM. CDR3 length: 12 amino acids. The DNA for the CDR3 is TGTGCCAGCAGACAGGTATCCTACGAGCAGTACTTC. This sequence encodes CASRQVSYEQYF. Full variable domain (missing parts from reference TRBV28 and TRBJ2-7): DVKVTQSSRYLVKRTGEKVFLECVQDMDHENMFWYRQDPGLGLRLIYFSYDVKMKEKGDIPEGYSVSREKKERFSLILESASTNQTSMYLCASRQVSYEQYFGPGTRLTVT.

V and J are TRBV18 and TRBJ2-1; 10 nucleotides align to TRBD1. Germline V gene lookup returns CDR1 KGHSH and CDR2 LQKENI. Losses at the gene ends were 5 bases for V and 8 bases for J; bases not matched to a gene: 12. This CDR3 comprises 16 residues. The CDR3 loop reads CASSLGQGSSGDEQFF. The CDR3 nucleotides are TGTGCCAGCTCATTGGGACAGGGGAGTTCGGGCGATGAGCAGTTCTTC.